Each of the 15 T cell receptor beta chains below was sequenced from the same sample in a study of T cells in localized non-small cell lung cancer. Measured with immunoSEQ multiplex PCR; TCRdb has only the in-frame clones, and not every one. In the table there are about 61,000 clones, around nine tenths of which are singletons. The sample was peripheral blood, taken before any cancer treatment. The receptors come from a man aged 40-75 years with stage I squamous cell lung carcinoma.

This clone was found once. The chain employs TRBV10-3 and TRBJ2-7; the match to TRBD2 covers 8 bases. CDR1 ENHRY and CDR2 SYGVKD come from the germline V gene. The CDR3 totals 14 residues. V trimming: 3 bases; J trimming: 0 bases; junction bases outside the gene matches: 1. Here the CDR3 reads CAISDSGSSYEQYF. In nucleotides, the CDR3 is TGTGCCATCAGTGACAGCGGGAGCTCCTACGAGCAGTACTTC.

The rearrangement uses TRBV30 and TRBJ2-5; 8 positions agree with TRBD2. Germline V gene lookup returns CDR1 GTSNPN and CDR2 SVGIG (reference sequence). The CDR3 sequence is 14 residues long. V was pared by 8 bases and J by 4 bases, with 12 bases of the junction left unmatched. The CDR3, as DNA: TGTGCCCATGGACCTGGACTAGCTGGAGAGACCCAGTACTTC. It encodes CAHGPGLAGETQYF. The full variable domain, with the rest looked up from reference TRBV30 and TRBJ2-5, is SQTIHQWPATLVQPVGSPLSLECTVEGTSNPNLYWYRQAAGRGLQLLFYSVGIGQISSEVPQNLSASRPQDRQFILSSKKLLLSDSGFYLCAHGPGLAGETQYFGPGTRLLVL.

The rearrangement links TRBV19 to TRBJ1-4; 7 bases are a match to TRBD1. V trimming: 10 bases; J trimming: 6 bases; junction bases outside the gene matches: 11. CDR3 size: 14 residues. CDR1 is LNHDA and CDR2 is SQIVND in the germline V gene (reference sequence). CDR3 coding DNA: TGTGCCACCTCCACGAGACAGGGAGATGAAAAACTGTTTTTT. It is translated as CATSTRQGDEKLFF.

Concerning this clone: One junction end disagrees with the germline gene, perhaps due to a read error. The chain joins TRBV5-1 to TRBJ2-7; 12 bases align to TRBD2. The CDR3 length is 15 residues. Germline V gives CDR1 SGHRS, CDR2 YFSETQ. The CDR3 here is CVSGGLAGNNYEQYF. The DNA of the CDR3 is TGCGTCAGCGGCGGACTAGCGGGAAATAACTACGAGCAGTACTTC.

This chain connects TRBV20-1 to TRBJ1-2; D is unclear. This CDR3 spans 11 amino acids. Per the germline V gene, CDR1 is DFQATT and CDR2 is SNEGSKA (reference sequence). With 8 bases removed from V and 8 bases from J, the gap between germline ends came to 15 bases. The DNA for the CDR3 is TGCAGTCAGGACTCACTTTTGGGCTACACCTTC. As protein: CSQDSLLGYTF.

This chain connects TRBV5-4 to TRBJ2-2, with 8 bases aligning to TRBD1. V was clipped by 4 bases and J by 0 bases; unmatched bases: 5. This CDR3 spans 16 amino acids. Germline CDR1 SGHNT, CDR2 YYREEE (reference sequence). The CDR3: CASSGLQGANTGELFF. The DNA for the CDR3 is TGTGCCAGCAGCGGCCTACAGGGGGCGAACACCGGGGAGCTGTTTTTT.

The CDR3 DNA follows: TGTGCCAGCAGCTTTAGCCCCCCAGGGGGAGGGTACACTGAAGCTTTCTTT. This translates into CASSFSPPGGGYTEAFF. This sequence joins TRBV7-8 and TRBJ1-1; TRBD1 agrees at 7 bases. The CDR3 sequence is 17 residues long. V trimming: 3 bases; J trimming: 3 bases; junction bases outside the gene matches: 13. The germline gives CDR1 SGHVS, CDR2 FQNEAQ.

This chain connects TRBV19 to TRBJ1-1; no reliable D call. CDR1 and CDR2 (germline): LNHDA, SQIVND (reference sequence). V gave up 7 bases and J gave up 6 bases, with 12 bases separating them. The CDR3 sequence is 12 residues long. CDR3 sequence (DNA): TGTGCCAGTACCCGGCGGCCCTCTGAAGCTTTCTTT. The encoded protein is CASTRRPSEAFF.

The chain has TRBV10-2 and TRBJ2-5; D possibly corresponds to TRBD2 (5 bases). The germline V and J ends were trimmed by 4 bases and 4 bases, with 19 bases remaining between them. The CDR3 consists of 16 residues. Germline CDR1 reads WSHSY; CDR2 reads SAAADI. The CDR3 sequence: CASSVIRGSLGETQYF. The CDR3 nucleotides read TGCGCCAGCAGTGTCATTAGAGGGAGCTTGGGAGAGACCCAGTACTTC.

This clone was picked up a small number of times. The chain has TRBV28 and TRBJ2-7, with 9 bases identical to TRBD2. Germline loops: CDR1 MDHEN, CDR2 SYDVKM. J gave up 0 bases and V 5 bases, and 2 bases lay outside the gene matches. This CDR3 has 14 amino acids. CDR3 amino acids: CASSTTSGSYEQYF. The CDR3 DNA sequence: TGTGCCAGCAGTACGACTAGCGGCTCCTACGAGCAGTACTTC.

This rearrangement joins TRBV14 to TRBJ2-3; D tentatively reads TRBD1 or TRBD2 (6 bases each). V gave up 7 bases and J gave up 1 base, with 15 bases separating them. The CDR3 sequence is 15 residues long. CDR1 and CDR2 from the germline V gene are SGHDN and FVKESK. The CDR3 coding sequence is TGTGCCAGCAACCATGGGGGGCAGGGCACAGATACGCAGTATTTT. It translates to CASNHGGQGTDTQYF.

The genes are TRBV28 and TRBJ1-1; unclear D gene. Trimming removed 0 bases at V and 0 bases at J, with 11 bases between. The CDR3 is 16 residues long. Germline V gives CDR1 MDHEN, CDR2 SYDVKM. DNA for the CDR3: TGTGCCAGCAGTTTATGGGGCGGGTTGTTGAACACTGAAGCTTTCTTT. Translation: CASSLWGGLLNTEAFF.

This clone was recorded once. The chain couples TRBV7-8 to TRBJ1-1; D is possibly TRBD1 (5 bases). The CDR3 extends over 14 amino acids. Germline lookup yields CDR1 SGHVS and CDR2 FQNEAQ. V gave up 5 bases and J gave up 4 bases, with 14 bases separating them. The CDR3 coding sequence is TGTGCCAGCAGCCCGGGTTGGGGCAGCACTGAAGCTTTCTTT. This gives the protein CASSPGWGSTEAFF. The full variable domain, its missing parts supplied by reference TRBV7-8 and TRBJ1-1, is GAGVSQSPRYKVAKRGQDVALRCDPISGHVSLFWYQQALGQGPEFLTYFQNEAQLDKSGLPSDRFFAERPEGSVSTLKIQRTQQEDSAVYLCASSPGWGSTEAFFGQGTRLTVV.

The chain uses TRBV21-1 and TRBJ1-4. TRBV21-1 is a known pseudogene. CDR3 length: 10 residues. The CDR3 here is CAGGNEKLFF. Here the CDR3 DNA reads TGTGCGGGTGGTAATGAAAAACTGTTTTTT.

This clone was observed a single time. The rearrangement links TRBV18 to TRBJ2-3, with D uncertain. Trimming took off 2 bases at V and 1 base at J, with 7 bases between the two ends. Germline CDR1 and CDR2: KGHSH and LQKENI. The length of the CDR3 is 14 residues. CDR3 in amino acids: CASSPEIGTDTQYF. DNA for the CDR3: TGTGCCAGCTCACCAGAGATCGGCACAGATACGCAGTATTTT.